This entry is about one TCR beta chain. Germline V gene lookup returns CDR1 KGHSY and CDR2 FQNENV. Trimming at V came to 4 bases and at J to 5 bases, leaving 9 bases not matched to a gene. The CDR3 contains 15 residues. Original processing notes: Quantification of nucleated cells was approximated via reference gene primer amplification. Sequenced by immunoSEQ multiplex PCR; TCRdb stores in-frame clones only, minus some. V and J calls and clone size are as listed in that table; D and trimming were resolved from the DNA. The table shows approximately 360,000 clones, with 80% to 90% occurring only once. The sample belongs to a study of blood T cell repertoires in COVID-19. Study in general: Samples taken during acute and convalescent COVID-19 were collected in the United States, Italy and Spain. Nucleic acid was either cDNA or gDNA, and it came from T cells, B-cell-depleted T cells, or PBMCs.

The origin of this receptor is a man aged 40-49 years with acute or convalescent COVID-19. The sample was peripheral blood. The chain has TRBV16 and TRBJ2-7; 9 nucleotides match TRBD1. CDR3 coding DNA: TGTGCCAGCAGCCTCCCCGGGACAGGGCGGGACGAGCAGTACTTC. It is translated as CASSLPGTGRDEQYF.